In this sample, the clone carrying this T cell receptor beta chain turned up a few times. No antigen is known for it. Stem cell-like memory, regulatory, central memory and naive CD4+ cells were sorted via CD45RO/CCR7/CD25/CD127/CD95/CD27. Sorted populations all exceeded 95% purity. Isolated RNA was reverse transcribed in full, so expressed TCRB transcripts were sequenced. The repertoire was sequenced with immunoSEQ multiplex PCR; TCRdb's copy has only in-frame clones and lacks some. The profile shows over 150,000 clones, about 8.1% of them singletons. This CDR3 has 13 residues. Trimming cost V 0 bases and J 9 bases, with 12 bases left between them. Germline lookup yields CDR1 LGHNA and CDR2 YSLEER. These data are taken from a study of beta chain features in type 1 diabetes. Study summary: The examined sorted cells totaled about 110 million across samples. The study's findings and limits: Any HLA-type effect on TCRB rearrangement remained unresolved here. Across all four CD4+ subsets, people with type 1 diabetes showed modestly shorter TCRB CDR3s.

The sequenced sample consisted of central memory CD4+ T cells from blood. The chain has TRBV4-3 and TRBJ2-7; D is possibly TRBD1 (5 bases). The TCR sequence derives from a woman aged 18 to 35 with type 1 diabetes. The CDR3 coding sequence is TGCGCCAGCAGCCAAGATGACAGAACGAGGCAGTACTTC. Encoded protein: CASSQDDRTRQYF.